This entry lists 12 T cell receptor beta chains sequenced from one sample in a study of blood T cell repertoires in COVID-19 (dated by TCRdb to between 2020 and 2021). Receptors were amplified or captured by the immunoSEQ multiplex PCR assay. TCRdb took this table from immuneACCESS and kept in-frame rearrangements with V and J called. Such tables lack part of the clones; where checked against another copy, unresolved V genes explain under half of the gap, and the rest is unexplained. The sample has 97,000 or so clones on record, 75% to 90% of them singletons. The top ten clones comprise around 5.3% of the sample. Source material: peripheral blood. Receptors originate from a woman aged 45-60 years with COVID-19, enrolled during active disease.

The chain links TRBV11-2 to TRBJ2-3, with D perhaps matching TRBD1 (6 bases). The V end lost 1 base, the J end lost 0 bases, and 11 bases lay between the germline ends. The V gene's germline CDR1 is SGHAT and CDR2 FQNNGV. The CDR3 spans 16 residues. CDR3 coding DNA: TGTGCCAGCAGCTTAGTACAGGGAAATAGCACAGATACGCAGTATTTT. It is translated as CASSLVQGNSTDTQYF.

The genes are TRBV21-1 and TRBJ2-1; TRBD2 reflects the table's D call only, with no check against the DNA. TRBV21-1 is deemed a pseudogene. This CDR3 is built from 11 residues. In DNA form, the CDR3 reads TGTGCCAGCAGCACGAAGCGGGAGCAGTTCTTC. It translates to CASSTKREQFF.

The chain has TRBV7-9 and TRBJ1-1, with a tentative D call TRBD1 (6 bases). V lost 6 bases and J lost 2, with 10 bases in between. The CDR3 consists of 13 residues. The germline V gene has CDR1 SEHNR and CDR2 FQNEAQ (reference sequence). The CDR3 bases are TGTGCCAGCAGAGGACAGTCTAACACTGAAGCTTTCTTT. Translated, it gives CASRGQSNTEAFF.

The chain couples TRBV30 to TRBJ1-4; D is possibly TRBD1 (5 bases). This CDR3 spans 13 amino acids. Germline CDR1 GTSNPN, CDR2 SVGIG (reference sequence). V was pared by 4 bases and J by 2 bases, with 8 bases between. CDR3 nucleotides: TGTGCCTGGAATCGGGGGACTAATGAAAAACTGTTTTTT. Its protein product is CAWNRGTNEKLFF.

The V gene is TRBV14, the J gene TRBJ1-6; the D is unclear. Trimming left V 1 base short and J 13 bases short, with 17 bases between. This CDR3 has 15 residues. Germline loops: CDR1 SGHDN, CDR2 FVKESK. The DNA of the CDR3 is TGTGCCAGCAGCCAAGGACTGGGTTCTCTAGATCCCCTCCACTTT. It yields the protein CASSQGLGSLDPLHF.

The gene calls are TRBV3-1 (or the pseudogene TRBV3-2) and TRBJ1-5; the D gene is possibly TRBD1 (6 bases). CDR1 and CDR2 from the germline V gene are LGHDT and YNNKEL (reference sequence). The CDR3 sequence is 13 residues long. Trimming pared 2 bases from V and 7 bases from J, leaving 9 bases between. The CDR3 reads CASSQRTDQPQHF. The DNA of the CDR3 is TGTGCCAGCAGCCAAAGGACAGACCAGCCCCAGCATTTT.

The V call is TRBV19, the J call TRBJ2-2; the match to TRBD2 covers 8 bases. CDR3 length equals 17 residues. V lost 7 bases to trimming and J lost 2 bases; unmatched junction nucleotides: 12. CDR1 is LNHDA and CDR2 is SQIVND in the germline V gene (reference sequence). CDR3 region: CASIGGGSRKNTGELFF. The CDR3 nucleotides read TGTGCCAGTATCGGCGGGGGGTCGAGAAAAAACACCGGGGAGCTGTTTTTT.

The chain employs TRBV7-9 and TRBJ1-2; TRBD1 matches at 8 bases. V lost 3 bases to trimming and J lost 6 bases; unmatched junction nucleotides: 3. The germline V gene has CDR1 SEHNR and CDR2 FQNEAQ (reference sequence). The CDR3 has 13 amino acids. The CDR3 DNA is TGTGCCAGCAGCTTGACAGGGGAGAATGGCTACACCTTC. Translating gives CASSLTGENGYTF. The variable domain in full, completed from reference TRBV7-9 and TRBJ1-2, reads DTGVSQNPRHKITKRGQNVTFRCDPISEHNRLYWYRQTLGQGPEFLTYFQNEAQLEKSRLLSDRFSAERPKGSFSTLEIQRTEQGDSAMYLCASSLTGENGYTFGSGTRLTVV.

The genes are TRBV28 and TRBJ1-1, with D possibly matching TRBD1 (6 bases). CDR3 size: 15 residues. From germline, CDR1 is MDHEN and CDR2 SYDVKM. Trimming took 3 bases from V and 4 from J, leaving 15 bases between them. CDR3 sequence reads: CASSLRGGWGTEAFF. CDR3 nucleotide sequence: TGTGCCAGCAGTTTGAGGGGGGGCTGGGGCACTGAAGCTTTCTTT.

The V gene is TRBV25-1, the J gene TRBJ2-6; TRBD2 is a possible D gene (5 bases). CDR3 length: 18 residues. Trimming stripped 2 bases from V and 0 bases from J, with 14 bases between. Germline V gives CDR1 MGHDK, CDR2 SYGVNS. The CDR3 reads CASSETPGINSGANVLTF. The CDR3 coding sequence is TGTGCCAGCAGTGAAACCCCCGGGATCAACTCTGGGGCCAACGTCCTGACTTTC.

This clone was detected once. This chain links TRBV28 with TRBJ1-3; no definite D call. Trimming cost V 1 base and J 6 bases, with 4 bases left between them. The CDR3 spans 12 residues. Germline lookup yields CDR1 MDHEN and CDR2 SYDVKM. The CDR3 spells CASSLSLNTIYF. For the CDR3, the DNA is TGTGCCAGCAGTTTATCATTAAACACCATATATTTT.

CDR3 in DNA: TGTGCCTGGCGACAGGGGGCGCAAAGTTCACCCCTCCACTTT. It specifies CAWRQGAQSSPLHF. The gene calls are TRBV30 and TRBJ1-6, with 10 bases aligning to TRBD1. The CDR3 is 14 amino acids. Losses at the gene ends were 5 bases for V and 9 bases for J; bases not matched to a gene: 7. Germline V CDR1 and CDR2: GTSNPN, SVGIG (reference sequence).